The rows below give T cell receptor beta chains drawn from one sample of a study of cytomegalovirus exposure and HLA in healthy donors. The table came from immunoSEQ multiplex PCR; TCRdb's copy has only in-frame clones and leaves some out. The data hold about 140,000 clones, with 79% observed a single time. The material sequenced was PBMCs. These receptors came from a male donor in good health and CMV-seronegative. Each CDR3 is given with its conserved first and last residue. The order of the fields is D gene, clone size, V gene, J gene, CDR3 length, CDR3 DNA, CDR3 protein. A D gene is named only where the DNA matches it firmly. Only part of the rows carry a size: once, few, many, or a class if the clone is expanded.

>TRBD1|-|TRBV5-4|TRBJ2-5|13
TGTGCCAGCAGTTTTACAGGGGAAGAGACCCAGTACTTC
CASSFTGEETQYF
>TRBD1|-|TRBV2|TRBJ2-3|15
TGTGCCAGCAGTGAACGACAGGGTATCACAGATACGCAGTATTTT
CASSERQGITDTQYF
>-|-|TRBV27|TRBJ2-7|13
TGTGCCAGCAGTTTCCAGGGGGGATACGAGCAGTACTTC
CASSFQGGYEQYF
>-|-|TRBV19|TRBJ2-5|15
TGTGCCAGTAGAAACCGGGGTCACGGGTGGGAGACCCAGTACTTC
CASRNRGHGWETQYF
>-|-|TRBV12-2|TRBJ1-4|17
TGTGCAAGTCGCTTAGAAGGGCACCGGGGGGGTTGGGAAAAACTGTTTTTT
CASRLEGHRGGWEKLFF
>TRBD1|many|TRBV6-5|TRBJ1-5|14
TGTGCCAGCAGACGGACAGGGAGAAATCAGCCCCAGCATTTT
CASRRTGRNQPQHF
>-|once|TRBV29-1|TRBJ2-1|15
TGCAGCGTTGAAGAGATCCGCCGAGGCTACAATGAGCAGTTCTTC
CSVEEIRRGYNEQFF
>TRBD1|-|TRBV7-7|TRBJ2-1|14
TGTGCTAGCAGCTTAGTACAGGGGGTATCTGAGCAGTTCTTC
CASSLVQGVSEQFF
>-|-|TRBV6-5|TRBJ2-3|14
TGTGCCAGCAGCTTTAGGGACATCACAGATACGCAGTATTTT
CASSFRDITDTQYF
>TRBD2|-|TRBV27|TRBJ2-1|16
TGTGCCAGCAGCCGCGTCGGGACTAGAATGCGAGATGAGCAGTTCTTC
CASSRVGTRMRDEQFF
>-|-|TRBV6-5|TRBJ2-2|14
TGTGCCAGCAGTTATCAGGGGACCACCGGGGAGCTGTTTTTT
CASSYQGTTGELFF
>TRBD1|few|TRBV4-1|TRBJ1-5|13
TGCGCCAGCAGCCAGACAGGGAATCAGCCCCAGCATTTT
CASSQTGNQPQHF
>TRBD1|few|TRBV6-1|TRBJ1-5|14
TGTGCCAGTGAGGGACAGGGATACAATCAGCCCCAGCATTTT
CASEGQGYNQPQHF
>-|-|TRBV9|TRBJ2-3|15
TGTGCCAGCAGCCCCCGACATACTAGCACAGATACGCAGTATTTT
CASSPRHTSTDTQYF
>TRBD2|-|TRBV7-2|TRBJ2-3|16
TGTGCCAGCAGCTTAGCACTAGCGGGGCGCAAAGATACGCAGTATTTT
CASSLALAGRKDTQYF
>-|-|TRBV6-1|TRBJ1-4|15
TGTGCCAGCAGGGTGACCCAGGCAGCTAATGAAAAACTGTTTTTT
CASRVTQAANEKLFF
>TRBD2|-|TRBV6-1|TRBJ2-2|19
TGTGCCAGCAGTGAAGCACTCACTAGCGGGGGGCGGAACACCGGGGAGCTGTTTTTT
CASSEALTSGGRNTGELFF
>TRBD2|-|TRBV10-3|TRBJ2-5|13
TGTGCCATCAGTTTAGCGGGGGAGGAGACCCAGTACTTC
CAISLAGEETQYF
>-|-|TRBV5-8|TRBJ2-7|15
TGTGCCAGCAGCTTGTTAAGGACAGTAACCTACGAGCAGTACTTC
CASSLLRTVTYEQYF
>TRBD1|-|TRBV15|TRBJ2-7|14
TGTGCCACCAGCACGGACAGGGGCTCCTACGAGCAGTACTTC
CATSTDRGSYEQYF
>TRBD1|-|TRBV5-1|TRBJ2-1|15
TGCGCCAGCAGCCGACAGGGAATTAAAGAAAATGAGCAGTTCTTC
CASSRQGIKENEQFF
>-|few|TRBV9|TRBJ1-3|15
TGTGCCAGCAGCGTAGACGGGGGCTCTGGAAACACCATATATTTT
CASSVDGGSGNTIYF
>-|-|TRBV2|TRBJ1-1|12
TGTGCCAGCAGTGCACGGACAGCTGAAGCTTTCTTT
CASSARTAEAFF
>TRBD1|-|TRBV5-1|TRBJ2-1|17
TGCGCCAGCAGTTTTGCCCCGGGACAGGGCTCCTACAATGAGCAGTTCTTC
CASSFAPGQGSYNEQFF
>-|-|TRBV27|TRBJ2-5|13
TGTGCCAGCAGTTTGAGGAGGCGGGAGACCCAGTACTTC
CASSLRRRETQYF
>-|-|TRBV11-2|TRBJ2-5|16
TGTGCCAGCAGCCCTGGGGCAGCTGGTTACCAAGAGACCCAGTACTTC
CASSPGAAGYQETQYF
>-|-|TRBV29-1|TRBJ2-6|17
TGCAGCGTTGAAGAGGGGACTCACCTCTCTGGGGCCAACGTCCTGACTTTC
CSVEEGTHLSGANVLTF
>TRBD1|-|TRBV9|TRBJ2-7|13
TGTGCCAGCAGCGGGACAGGGAAGTACGAGCAGTACTTC
CASSGTGKYEQYF
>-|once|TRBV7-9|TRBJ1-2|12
TGTTCCAGCACCCTGGACAGCTATGGCTACACCTTC
CSSTLDSYGYTF
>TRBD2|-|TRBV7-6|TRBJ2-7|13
TGTGCCAGCAGTCGGAGCGGGGGCTACGAGCAGTACTTC
CASSRSGGYEQYF
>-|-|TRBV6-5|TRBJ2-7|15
TGTGCCAGCAGTTCCTCCCGGGCAGGGCCGAAGGAGCAGTACTTC
CASSSSRAGPKEQYF
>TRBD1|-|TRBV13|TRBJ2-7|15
TGTGCCAGCAGCGCAGGGGGCTCCTCCTCCTACGAGCAGTACTTC
CASSAGGSSSYEQYF
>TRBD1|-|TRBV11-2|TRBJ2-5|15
TGTGCCAGCAGCCGGGACAGGGGGCGCGGGGAGACCCAGTACTTC
CASSRDRGRGETQYF
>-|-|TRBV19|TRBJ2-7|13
TGTGCCAGTAGTTACAAACAGCTAACGGAGCAGTACTTC
CASSYKQLTEQYF
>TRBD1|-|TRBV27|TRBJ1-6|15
TGTGCCAGCACCGACAGGGGGCGGGATAATTCACCCCTCCACTTT
CASTDRGRDNSPLHF
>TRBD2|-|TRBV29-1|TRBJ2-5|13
TGCAGCGCGACCGGGACTAGTAGAGAGACCCAGTACTTC
CSATGTSRETQYF
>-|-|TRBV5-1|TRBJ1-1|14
TGCGCCAGCAGCCGGGGGGGCCCCAGAACTGAAGCTTTCTTT
CASSRGGPRTEAFF
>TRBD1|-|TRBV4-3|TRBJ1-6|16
TGCGCCAGCAGCCAAGAGTCAGGACAGGAGGGTTCACCCCTCCACTTT
CASSQESGQEGSPLHF
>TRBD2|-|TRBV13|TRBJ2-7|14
TGTGCCAGCAGCGGGGGGGGACTAGCGGGCGAGCAGTACTTC
CASSGGGLAGEQYF
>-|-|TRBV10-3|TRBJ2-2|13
TGTGCCATCAGTGGTACAACAACCGGGGAGCTGTTTTTT
CAISGTTTGELFF
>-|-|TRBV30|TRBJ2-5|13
TGTGCCTGGAACTTGGGGGGGCGGGAGACCCAGTACTTC
CAWNLGGRETQYF
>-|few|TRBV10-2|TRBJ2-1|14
TGCGCCAGCAGTTGGACATATACCTACAATGAGCAGTTCTTC
CASSWTYTYNEQFF
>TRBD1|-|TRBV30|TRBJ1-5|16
TGTGCCTGGAGTCTCCAGGGACAGGGGGCCTATCAGCCCCAGCATTTT
CAWSLQGQGAYQPQHF
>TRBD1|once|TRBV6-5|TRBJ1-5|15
TGTGCCAGCAGGAGGGGACAGTATAGCAATCAGCCCCAGCATTTT
CASRRGQYSNQPQHF
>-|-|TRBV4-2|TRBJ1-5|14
TGTGCCAGCAGCCAAGAGGCTAGCGGACAGCCCCAGCATTTT
CASSQEASGQPQHF
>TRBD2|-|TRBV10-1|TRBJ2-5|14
TGCGCCAGCGGAGAAGCGGGGCCCCCAGAGACCCAGTACTTC
CASGEAGPPETQYF